Listed below are T cell receptor beta chains from one sample, sequenced in a study of T-cell reconstitution after alpha-beta-depleted transplantation in children. TCRdb independently ran MiXCR on the PCR reads; one entry per CDR3 protein. The sample consists of about 900,000 distinct CDR3 sequences, roughly 29% of them appearing once. The specimen comprised PBMCs, mostly from graft donor cells, sampled 360 days after TCRalphabeta/CD19-depleted stem cell transplant. The receptors were sampled from a boy in the first two years of life who had a stem cell transplant for SCID, so the T cells may come from the graft donor. Each CDR3 is given with its conserved first and last residue. The order of the fields is CDR3 protein, CDR3 DNA, V gene, D gene, J gene, clone size. A D gene is named only where the DNA matches it firmly. Rows may omit the clone size; those that give it use once, few, many or a size class.

CDR3aa: CASSLAAGVYTDTQYF
CDR3nt: TGCGCCAGCAGCTTGGCCGCTGGGGTCTACACAGATACGCAGTATTTT
v_gene: TRBV5-1
d_gene: NA
j_gene: TRBJ2-3
abundance: few

CDR3aa: CASRTTQETQYF
CDR3nt: TGTGCCAGCAGGACGACACAAGAGACCCAGTACTTC
v_gene: TRBV2
d_gene: NA
j_gene: TRBJ2-5
abundance: few

CDR3aa: CSVEEALYGYTF
CDR3nt: TGCAGCGTTGAAGAGGCCCTTTACGGCTACACCTTC
v_gene: TRBV29-1
d_gene: NA
j_gene: TRBJ1-2
abundance: few

CDR3aa: CASSQEMTWTDEASYEKLFF
CDR3nt: TGCGCCAGCAGCCAAGAAATGACTTGGACGGACGAGGCTTCATATGAAAAACTGTTTTTT
v_gene: TRBV4-1
d_gene: NA
j_gene: TRBJ1-4
abundance: NA

CDR3aa: CASSTYTGGYTF
CDR3nt: TGCGCCAGCAGCACTTACACAGGAGGCTACACCTTC
v_gene: TRBV5-1
d_gene: NA
j_gene: TRBJ1-2
abundance: few

CDR3aa: CSSRSGGYNEQFF
CDR3nt: TGCAGCTCCCGCAGCGGGGGATACAATGAGCAGTTCTTC
v_gene: TRBV29-1
d_gene: TRBD2
j_gene: TRBJ2-1
abundance: NA

CDR3aa: CASSLDWEGDEKLFF
CDR3nt: TGTGCCAGCAGTTTAGATTGGGAGGGGGATGAAAAACTGTTTTTT
v_gene: TRBV12-3/TRBV12-4
d_gene: NA
j_gene: TRBJ1-4
abundance: few

CDR3aa: CASRDTGDFSYEQYF
CDR3nt: TGTGCCAGCAGGGACACAGGCGACTTTTCCTACGAGCAGTACTTC
v_gene: TRBV12-3/TRBV12-4
d_gene: NA
j_gene: TRBJ2-7
abundance: NA

CDR3aa: CSATYRGETQYF
CDR3nt: TGCAGTGCTACGTACAGGGGAGAGACCCAGTACTTC
v_gene: TRBV20-1
d_gene: TRBD1
j_gene: TRBJ2-5
abundance: NA

CDR3aa: CASSPSPSTDTQYF
CDR3nt: TGTGCCAGCAGCCCGAGTCCTAGCACAGATACGCAGTATTTT
v_gene: TRBV7-2
d_gene: NA
j_gene: TRBJ2-3
abundance: NA

CDR3aa: CASRGVGTGVYEQYF
CDR3nt: TGTGCCAGCAGGGGGGTGGGGACAGGGGTTTACGAGCAGTACTTC
v_gene: TRBV28
d_gene: TRBD1
j_gene: TRBJ2-7
abundance: NA

CDR3aa: CATSDSTLLGGYGYTF
CDR3nt: TGTGCCACCAGTGATTCGACACTCCTAGGGGGCTATGGCTACACCTTC
v_gene: TRBV24-1
d_gene: NA
j_gene: TRBJ1-2
abundance: few

CDR3aa: CASSLGLSRSDNEQFF
CDR3nt: TGTGCCAGCAGCTTGGGCCTTAGCAGGTCCGACAATGAGCAGTTCTTC
v_gene: TRBV5-6
d_gene: NA
j_gene: TRBJ2-1
abundance: few

CDR3aa: CSASGPENIQYF
CDR3nt: TGCAGTGCTAGCGGGCCCGAAAACATTCAGTACTTC
v_gene: TRBV20-1
d_gene: NA
j_gene: TRBJ2-4
abundance: NA

CDR3aa: CASSEYATNEKLFF
CDR3nt: TGTGCCAGCAGTGAATATGCAACTAATGAAAAACTGTTTTTT
v_gene: TRBV2
d_gene: NA
j_gene: TRBJ1-4
abundance: few

CDR3aa: CSAAGPYNEQFF
CDR3nt: TGCAGTGCAGCAGGGCCCTACAATGAGCAGTTCTTC
v_gene: TRBV20-1
d_gene: NA
j_gene: TRBJ2-1
abundance: many

CDR3aa: CSARIEFNQPQHF
CDR3nt: TGCAGTGCTAGGATCGAATTCAATCAGCCCCAGCATTTT
v_gene: TRBV20-1
d_gene: NA
j_gene: TRBJ1-5
abundance: NA

CDR3aa: CATSREGTDTQYF
CDR3nt: TGTGCCACCAGCAGGGAGGGCACAGATACGCAGTATTTT
v_gene: TRBV24-1
d_gene: NA
j_gene: TRBJ2-3
abundance: few

CDR3aa: CATSRDYSYEQYF
CDR3nt: TGTGCCACCAGCAGAGATTACAGCTACGAGCAGTACTTC
v_gene: TRBV15
d_gene: NA
j_gene: TRBJ2-7
abundance: few

CDR3aa: CSVERSGNTGYTF
CDR3nt: TGCAGCGTAGAGCGATCAGGGAATACAGGCTACACCTTC
v_gene: TRBV29-1
d_gene: NA
j_gene: TRBJ1-2
abundance: NA

CDR3aa: CASSEARQGTPYEQYF
CDR3nt: TGTGCCAGCAGTGAAGCGAGGCAGGGGACGCCCTACGAGCAGTACTTC
v_gene: TRBV2
d_gene: NA
j_gene: TRBJ2-7
abundance: NA

CDR3aa: CASSLGTGADGYTF
CDR3nt: TGTGCCAGCAGCTTGGGGACAGGTGCGGATGGCTACACCTTC
v_gene: TRBV7-2
d_gene: TRBD1
j_gene: TRBJ1-2
abundance: NA

CDR3aa: CASSYRALLDTQYF
CDR3nt: TGTGCCAGCAGCTACCGGGCCTTATTAGATACGCAGTATTTT
v_gene: TRBV11-2
d_gene: NA
j_gene: TRBJ2-3
abundance: few

CDR3aa: CASSYGTRKETQYF
CDR3nt: TGTGCCAGCAGTTACGGGACTAGGAAAGAGACCCAGTACTTC
v_gene: TRBV6-2/TRBV6-3
d_gene: TRBD2
j_gene: TRBJ2-5
abundance: few

CDR3aa: CASSPSTSPYEQYF
CDR3nt: TGTGCCAGCAGCCCCTCGACCAGTCCCTACGAGCAGTACTTC
v_gene: TRBV3-1
d_gene: NA
j_gene: TRBJ2-7
abundance: NA

CDR3aa: CSAEYRQGMQYF
CDR3nt: TGCAGTGCTGAATACAGACAGGGGATGCAGTATTTT
v_gene: TRBV20-1
d_gene: TRBD1
j_gene: TRBJ2-3
abundance: NA

CDR3aa: CASSLPAAAKNIQYF
CDR3nt: TGTGCCAGCAGTCTCCCGGCGGCCGCCAAAAACATTCAGTACTTC
v_gene: TRBV12-3/TRBV12-4
d_gene: NA
j_gene: TRBJ2-4
abundance: few